The 26 T cell receptor beta chains reported below all come from one sample, sequenced in a study of blood T cell repertoires in COVID-19. The protocol was immunoSEQ multiplex PCR, while the TCRdb copy is restricted to in-frame clones and leaves out a portion. The data contain roughly 300,000 clones, around 89% of them singletons. Sequencing was carried out using peripheral blood. These receptors were obtained from a young man who had recovered from COVID-19.

V and J are TRBV19 and TRBJ1-5, with 9 bases that match TRBD1. In germline, CDR1 is LNHDA, CDR2 SQIVND (reference sequence). The CDR3 consists of 16 residues. V was pared by 3 bases and J by 3 bases, with 6 bases of the junction left unmatched. The CDR3 loop is CASSIGTGYVNQPQHF. CDR3 nucleotide sequence: TGTGCCAGTAGTATTGGGACAGGGTACGTCAATCAGCCCCAGCATTTT.

The chain recombines TRBV5-6 with TRBJ1-2; 7 nucleotides agree with TRBD1. The CDR3 length is 13 residues. In germline, CDR1 is SGHDT, CDR2 YYEEEE. Trimming cost V 4 bases and J 5 bases; bases outside gene matches: 5. The CDR3 region has the DNA TGTGCCAGCAGCGTCCGGGACAGTTATGGCTACACCTTC. Translation gives CASSVRDSYGYTF.

The chain has TRBV18 and TRBJ2-6; 8 bases fit TRBD1. The trim removed 3 bases at V and 1 base at J, leaving 5 bases unmatched. The CDR3 covers 17 residues. From germline, CDR1 is KGHSH and CDR2 LQKENI. CDR3 amino acids: CASSPGTGSSGANVLTF. The CDR3, as DNA: TGTGCCAGCTCACCGGGGACAGGTTCATCTGGGGCCAACGTCCTGACTTTC.

The CDR3 region is CASSPERLNQPQHF. The CDR3 coding sequence is TGTGCCAGCAGTCCAGAGCGACTCAATCAGCCCCAGCATTTT. The rearrangement uses TRBV2 and TRBJ1-5; D unresolved. The V gene's germline CDR1 is SNHLY and CDR2 FYNNEI. The CDR3 has 14 amino acids. Trimming pared 5 bases from V and 3 bases from J, leaving 11 bases between.

A single count supports this clone. The chain combines TRBV27 with TRBJ1-2, with D maybe TRBD1 (5 bases). Trimming took 3 bases from V and 4 from J, leaving 21 bases between them. CDR3 length equals 17 residues. Per the germline V gene, CDR1 is MNHEY and CDR2 is SMNVEV (reference sequence). In DNA, the CDR3 is TGTGCCAGCAGTTTCGCGACAGATATTTTGGGGTTCTATGGCTACACCTTC. Its translation is CASSFATDILGFYGYTF.

The chain combines TRBV19 with TRBJ1-1; 8 bases map to TRBD1. This CDR3 is 14 amino acids long. Germline CDR1 and CDR2: LNHDA and SQIVND (reference sequence). Trimming took 6 bases from V and 4 from J; bases not matched to a gene: 7. In nucleotides, the CDR3 is TGTGCCAGTAGCCGCACAGGGGGTGGCACTGAAGCTTTCTTT. As protein: CASSRTGGGTEAFF.

This clone was seen a single time. The V gene is TRBV18, the J gene TRBJ1-2, with TRBD1 as a possible D gene (5 bases). The V and J ends lost 2 bases and 6 bases respectively, with 13 bases between them. The CDR3 extends over 14 amino acids. Per germline, CDR1 KGHSH and CDR2 LQKENI. The CDR3 sequence: CASSPRGKEDGYTF. For the CDR3, the DNA is TGTGCCAGCTCACCAAGGGGTAAGGAAGATGGCTACACCTTC.

The table lists this clone with a few counts. The genes are TRBV15 and TRBJ2-7, with TRBD1 matching 10 bases. J was trimmed by 3 bases and V by 0 bases; bases with no gene match: 2. The CDR3 has 15 residues. Germline V lookup: CDR1 LNHNV, CDR2 YYDKDF (reference sequence). The CDR3 DNA is TGTGCCACCAGCAGAGATAGGACAGGGGGCTACGAGCAGTACTTC. This translates into CATSRDRTGGYEQYF.

The chain is built from TRBV5-1 and TRBJ1-4, with TRBD1 matching 7 bases. The CDR3 extends over 14 amino acids. Trimming at V came to 5 bases and at J to 5 bases, leaving 6 bases not matched to a gene. CDR1 and CDR2 from the germline V gene are SGHRS and YFSETQ. The CDR3 coding sequence is TGCGCCAGCAGGAAGGAACAGGGGAATGAAAAACTGTTTTTT. It is translated as CASRKEQGNEKLFF.

V gene TRBV6-5 combines with J gene TRBJ1-2; D perhaps matches TRBD1 (6 bases). The CDR3 consists of 15 residues. V lost 6 bases and J 8 bases, leaving 22 bases between the germline ends. Germline values: CDR1 MNHEY, CDR2 SVGAGI. For the CDR3, the DNA is TGTGCCAGCAGCACATACCAATCAGGGGAAGGCGGCTACACCTTC. This sequence encodes CASSTYQSGEGGYTF.

The V call is TRBV4-3, the J call TRBJ1-2, with D perhaps matching TRBD1 (5 bases). The CDR3 totals 14 residues. Germline V gives CDR1 LGHNA, CDR2 YSLEER. Trimming cost V 0 bases and J 2 bases, with 7 bases left between them. The CDR3, as DNA: TGCGCCAGCAGCCAAGATGACAGAAACTATGGCTACACCTTC. Translation gives CASSQDDRNYGYTF.

This sequence joins TRBV30 and TRBJ1-1; D ambiguous. Germline assignment: CDR1 GTSNPN and CDR2 SVGIG (reference sequence). Trimming took off 4 bases at V and 1 base at J, with 13 bases between the two ends. This CDR3 is built from 14 residues. This CDR3 is CAWTRLTTNTEAFF. The DNA for the CDR3 is TGTGCCTGGACCCGACTTACTACGAACACTGAAGCTTTCTTT.

V is TRBV18 and J is TRBJ2-1; TRBD2 matches at 7 bases. Germline loops: CDR1 KGHSH, CDR2 LQKENI. V was pared by 3 bases and J by 6 bases, with 5 bases of the junction left unmatched. The CDR3 runs 14 residues. CDR3 DNA sequence: TGTGCCAGCTCACCCACGACTAGCCTCAATGAGCAGTTCTTC. Translated: CASSPTTSLNEQFF.

The V gene is TRBV5-4, the J gene TRBJ2-3; D is ambiguous. Trimming took 6 bases from V and 1 from J, leaving 9 bases between them. Germline lookup yields CDR1 SGHNT and CDR2 YYREEE (reference sequence). This CDR3 region has 13 residues. Here the CDR3 reads CASTQSGTDTQYF. Here the CDR3 DNA reads TGTGCCAGCACCCAGTCTGGCACAGATACGCAGTATTTT.

The table lists this clone with a count of one. The V gene is TRBV20-1, the J gene TRBJ2-3, with 7 positions matching TRBD2. The germline CDR1 and CDR2 sequences are DFQATT and SNEGSKA (reference sequence). There are 14 residues in the CDR3. V lost 3 bases, J lost 2 bases, and 5 bases stayed unmatched. The CDR3 reads CSASSGPYTDTQYF. The CDR3, as DNA: TGCAGTGCTAGTAGCGGGCCTTACACAGATACGCAGTATTTT.

The chain employs TRBV7-9 and TRBJ2-1, with TRBD2 matching 12 bases. Trimming took 5 bases from V and 4 from J; bases not matched to a gene: 9. Germline V lookup: CDR1 SEHNR, CDR2 FQNEAQ (reference sequence). The CDR3 has 17 residues. The CDR3 coding sequence is TGTGCCAGCAGCGCTGGGACTAGCGGGTCCGATTACAATGAGCAGTTCTTC. The encoded protein is CASSAGTSGSDYNEQFF.

V gene TRBV29-1 combines with J gene TRBJ1-2; 9 bases are a match to TRBD1. The CDR3 is made up of 12 amino acids. V lost 7 bases and J lost 6; bases outside the gene matches: 6. Germline V lookup: CDR1 SQVTM, CDR2 ANQGSEA. This chain's CDR3 is CSETRDRDGYTF. CDR3 bases: TGCAGCGAGACCCGGGACAGGGATGGCTACACCTTC.

V is TRBV7-2 and J is TRBJ1-5; 9 nucleotides line up with TRBD1. The CDR3 totals 17 residues. V dropped 0 bases and J dropped 6; count of bases not matched to a gene: 9. CDR1 is SGHTA, CDR2 FQGNSA, per germline. This chain's CDR3 is CASSLADRGPLSQPQHF. Written as DNA, the CDR3 is TGTGCCAGCAGCTTAGCGGACAGGGGTCCCCTCAGTCAGCCCCAGCATTTT.

The chain has TRBV7-9 and TRBJ1-1; 10 positions agree with TRBD1. Losses at the gene ends were 1 base for V and 5 bases for J; bases not matched to a gene: 4. The CDR3 spans 15 residues. Germline CDR1 and CDR2: SEHNR and FQNEAQ (reference sequence). In nucleotides, the CDR3 is TGTGCCAGCAGCTTAGTACGGGGACAGGGGACTGAAGCTTTCTTT. This encodes CASSLVRGQGTEAFF.

This clone was detected only once. V is TRBV6-5 and J is TRBJ2-1; maybe TRBD2 (6 bases). V was trimmed by 1 base and J by 7 bases, leaving 14 bases between them. Germline assignment: CDR1 MNHEY and CDR2 SVGAGI. The CDR3 extends over 15 amino acids. CDR3 residues: CASSYWGERANEQFF. The CDR3 nucleotides read TGTGCCAGCAGTTACTGGGGAGAGCGGGCAAATGAGCAGTTCTTC.

This chain joins TRBV11-2 and TRBJ1-1, with 7 bases matching TRBD1. This CDR3 is 18 amino acids long. The trim removed 2 bases at V and 7 bases at J, leaving 19 bases unmatched. CDR1 is SGHAT, CDR2 FQNNGV, per germline. The CDR3 bases are TGTGCCAGCAGCTTAAGCCCTTATTGGACAGGAAGAGGCTTTGAAGCTTTCTTT. Amino acid sequence: CASSLSPYWTGRGFEAFF. Full variable domain (rest looked up from reference TRBV11-2 and TRBJ1-1): EAGVAQSPRYKIIEKRQSVAFWCNPISGHATLYWYQQILGQGPKLLIQFQNNGVVDDSQLPKDRFSAERLKGVDSTLKIQPAKLEDSAVYLCASSLSPYWTGRGFEAFFGQGTRLTVV.

The V call is TRBV7-8, the J call TRBJ1-5; D may be TRBD1 (5 bases). The V gene's germline CDR1 is SGHVS and CDR2 FQNEAQ. V shed 5 bases and J shed 2 bases, with 19 bases lying between them. This CDR3 region has 17 residues. The CDR3 loop is CASSRYFGGSGNQPQHF. The CDR3 DNA reads as TGTGCCAGCAGCCGGTACTTCGGGGGTTCTGGCAATCAGCCCCAGCATTTT. The full variable domain, with the rest looked up from reference TRBV7-8 and TRBJ1-5, is GAGVSQSPRYKVAKRGQDVALRCDPISGHVSLFWYQQALGQGPEFLTYFQNEAQLDKSGLPSDRFFAERPEGSVSTLKIQRTQQEDSAVYLCASSRYFGGSGNQPQHFGDGTRLSIL.

This clone was counted a single time. V gene TRBV6-5 combines with J gene TRBJ1-1, with D perhaps matching TRBD1 (6 bases). Between the trimmed V and J ends, which lost 0 bases and 3 bases, there was a span of 14 bases. This CDR3 contains 16 residues. Germline V gene sequence: CDR1 MNHEY, CDR2 SVGAGI. CDR3 sequence: CASSYSEWDMDTEAFF. The CDR3 DNA reads TGTGCCAGCAGTTACTCGGAATGGGACATGGACACTGAAGCTTTCTTT.

The chain recombines TRBV6-5 with TRBJ1-4; 8 bases match TRBD1. The CDR3 has 15 amino acids. From germline, CDR1 is MNHEY and CDR2 SVGAGI. Germline trimming cut 5 bases from V and 3 bases from J; bases unmatched to any gene: 5. In DNA, the CDR3 is TGTGCCAGCAGTCCAGGGGGCTCAGCTAATGAAAAACTGTTTTTT. Protein product: CASSPGGSANEKLFF.

The table lists this clone with a count of one. The rearrangement links TRBV7-9 to TRBJ1-2; the D is unclear. Trimming shortened V by 2 bases and J by 2 bases, and 6 bases separated the two germline ends. This CDR3 has 13 residues. The V gene's germline CDR1 is SEHNR and CDR2 FQNEAQ (reference sequence). CDR3 amino acids: CASSLSQNYGYTF. The CDR3 bases are TGTGCCAGCAGCTTATCACAGAACTATGGCTACACCTTC.

CDR3 in amino acids: CASSGTRETQYF. CDR3 DNA: TGTGCCAGCAGCGGGACAAGGGAGACCCAGTACTTC. The chain is built from TRBV28 and TRBJ2-5; a weak D match, TRBD1 (6 bases). Trimming took 6 bases from V and 5 from J, leaving 10 bases between them. The CDR3 has 12 residues. Germline V gene lookup returns CDR1 MDHEN and CDR2 SYDVKM.